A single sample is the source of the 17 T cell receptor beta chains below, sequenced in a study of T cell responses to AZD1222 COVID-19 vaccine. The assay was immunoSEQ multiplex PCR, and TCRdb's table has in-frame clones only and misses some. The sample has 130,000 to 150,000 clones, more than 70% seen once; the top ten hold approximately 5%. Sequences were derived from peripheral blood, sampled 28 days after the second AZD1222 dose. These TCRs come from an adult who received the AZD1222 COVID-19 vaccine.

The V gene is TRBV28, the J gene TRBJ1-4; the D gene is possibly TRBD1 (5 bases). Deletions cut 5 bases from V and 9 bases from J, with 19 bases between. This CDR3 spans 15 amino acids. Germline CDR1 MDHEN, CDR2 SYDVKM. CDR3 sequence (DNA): TGTGCCAGCAGTCCCTGGGGGGATCGGGAGAAAAAACTGTTTTTT. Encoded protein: CASSPWGDREKKLFF.

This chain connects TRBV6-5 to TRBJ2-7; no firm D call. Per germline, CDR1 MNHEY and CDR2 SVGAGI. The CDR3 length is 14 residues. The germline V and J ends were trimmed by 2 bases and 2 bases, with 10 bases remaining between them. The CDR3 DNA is TGTGCCAGCAGTTACGTTTTGGGCCCCTACGAGCAGTACTTC. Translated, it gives CASSYVLGPYEQYF.

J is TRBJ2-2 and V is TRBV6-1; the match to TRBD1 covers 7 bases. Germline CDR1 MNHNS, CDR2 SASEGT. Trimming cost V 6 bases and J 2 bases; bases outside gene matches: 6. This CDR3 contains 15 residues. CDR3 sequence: CASSGQVLNTGELFF. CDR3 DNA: TGTGCCAGCAGCGGACAGGTCTTAAACACCGGGGAGCTGTTTTTT.

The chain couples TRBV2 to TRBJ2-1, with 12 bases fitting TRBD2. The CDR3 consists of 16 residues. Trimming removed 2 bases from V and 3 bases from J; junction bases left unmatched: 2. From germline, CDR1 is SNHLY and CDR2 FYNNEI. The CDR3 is CASSELAGGSYNEQFF. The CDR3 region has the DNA TGTGCCAGCAGTGAACTAGCGGGGGGGAGCTACAATGAGCAGTTCTTC. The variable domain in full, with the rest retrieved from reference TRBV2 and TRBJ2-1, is EPEVTQTPSHQVTQMGQEVILRCVPISNHLYFYWYRQILGQKVEFLVSFYNNEISEKSEIFDDQFSVERPDGSNFTLKIRSTKLEDSAMYFCASSELAGGSYNEQFFGPGTRLTVL.

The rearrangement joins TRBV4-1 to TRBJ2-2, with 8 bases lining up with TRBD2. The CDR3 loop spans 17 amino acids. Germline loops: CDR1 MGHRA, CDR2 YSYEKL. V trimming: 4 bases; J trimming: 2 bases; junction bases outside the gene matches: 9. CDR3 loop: CASSPLTSGKNTGELFF. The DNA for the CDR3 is TGCGCCAGCAGCCCTCTCACTAGCGGAAAAAACACCGGGGAGCTGTTTTTT.

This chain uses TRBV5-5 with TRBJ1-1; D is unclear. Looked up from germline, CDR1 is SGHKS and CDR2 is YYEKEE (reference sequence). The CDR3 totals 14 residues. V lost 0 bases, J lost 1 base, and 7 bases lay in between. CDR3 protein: CASSLVDANTEAFF. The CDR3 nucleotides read TGTGCCAGCAGCTTGGTCGACGCGAACACTGAAGCTTTCTTT.

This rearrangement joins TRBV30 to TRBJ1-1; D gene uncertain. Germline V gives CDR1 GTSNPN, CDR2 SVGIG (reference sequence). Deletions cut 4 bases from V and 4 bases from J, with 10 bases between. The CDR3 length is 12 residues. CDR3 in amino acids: CAWIRAPTEAFF. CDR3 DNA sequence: TGTGCCTGGATCCGGGCCCCCACTGAAGCTTTCTTT.

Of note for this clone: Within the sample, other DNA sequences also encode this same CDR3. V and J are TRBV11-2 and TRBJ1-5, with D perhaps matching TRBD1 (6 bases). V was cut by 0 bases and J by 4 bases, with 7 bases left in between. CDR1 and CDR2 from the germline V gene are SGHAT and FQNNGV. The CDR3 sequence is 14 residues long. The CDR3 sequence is CASSLDRGNQPQHF. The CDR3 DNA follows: TGTGCCAGCAGCTTAGATAGGGGGAATCAGCCCCAGCATTTT.

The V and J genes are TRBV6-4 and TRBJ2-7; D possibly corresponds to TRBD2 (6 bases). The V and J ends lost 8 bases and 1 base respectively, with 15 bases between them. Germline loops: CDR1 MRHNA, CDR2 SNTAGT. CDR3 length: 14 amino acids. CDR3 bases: TGTGCCAGCTCCCCCTCGGAGGGATCCTACGAGCAGTACTTC. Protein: CASSPSEGSYEQYF.

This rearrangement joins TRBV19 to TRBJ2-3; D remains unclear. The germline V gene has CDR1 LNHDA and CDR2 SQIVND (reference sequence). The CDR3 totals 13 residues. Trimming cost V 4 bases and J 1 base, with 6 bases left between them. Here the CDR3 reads CASSTARTDTQYF. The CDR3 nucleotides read TGTGCCAGTAGTACCGCGCGCACAGATACGCAGTATTTT.

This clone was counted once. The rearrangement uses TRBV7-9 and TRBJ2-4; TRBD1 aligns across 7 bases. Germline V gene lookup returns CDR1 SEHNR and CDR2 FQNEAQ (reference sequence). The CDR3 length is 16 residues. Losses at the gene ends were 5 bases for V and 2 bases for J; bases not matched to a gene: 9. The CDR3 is CASSLRQGGTKNIQYF. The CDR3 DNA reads TGTGCCAGCAGCCTCAGACAGGGTGGGACCAAAAACATTCAGTACTTC.

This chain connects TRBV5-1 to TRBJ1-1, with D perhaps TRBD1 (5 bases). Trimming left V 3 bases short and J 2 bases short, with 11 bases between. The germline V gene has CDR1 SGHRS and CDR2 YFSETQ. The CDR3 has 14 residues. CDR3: CASSYVGENTEAFF. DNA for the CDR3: TGCGCCAGCAGCTACGTGGGGGAAAACACTGAAGCTTTCTTT.

The CDR3 loop reads CASSTRWGGTSGTYEQYF. CDR3 DNA: TGTGCCAGCAGCACTCGATGGGGCGGGACTAGCGGGACCTACGAGCAGTACTTC. The rearrangement links TRBV7-9 to TRBJ2-7; 13 nucleotides agree with TRBD2. From germline, CDR1 is SEHNR and CDR2 FQNEAQ (reference sequence). V was pared by 5 bases and J by 2 bases, with 12 bases of the junction left unmatched. CDR3 size: 18 residues.

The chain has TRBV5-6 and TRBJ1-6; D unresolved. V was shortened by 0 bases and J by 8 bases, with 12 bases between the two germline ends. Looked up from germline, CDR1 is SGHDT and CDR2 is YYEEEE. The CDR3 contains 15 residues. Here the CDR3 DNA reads TGTGCCAGCAGCTTGGCACCGACTGAAGATTCACCCCTCCACTTT. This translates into CASSLAPTEDSPLHF.

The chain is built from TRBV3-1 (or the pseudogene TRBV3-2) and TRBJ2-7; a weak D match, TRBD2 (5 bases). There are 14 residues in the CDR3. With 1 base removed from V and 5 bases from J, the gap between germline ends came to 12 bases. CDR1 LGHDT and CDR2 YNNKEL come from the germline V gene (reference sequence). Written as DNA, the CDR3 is TGTGCCAGCAGCCAAGGGACTCCAGGAGACGAGCAGTACTTC. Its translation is CASSQGTPGDEQYF.

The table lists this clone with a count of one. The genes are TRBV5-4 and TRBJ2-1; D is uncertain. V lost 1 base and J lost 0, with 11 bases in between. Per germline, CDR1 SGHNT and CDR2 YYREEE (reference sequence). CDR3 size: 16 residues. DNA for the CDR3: TGTGCCAGCAGCTTGATGGGGATGAGCTCCTACAATGAGCAGTTCTTC. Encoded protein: CASSLMGMSSYNEQFF.

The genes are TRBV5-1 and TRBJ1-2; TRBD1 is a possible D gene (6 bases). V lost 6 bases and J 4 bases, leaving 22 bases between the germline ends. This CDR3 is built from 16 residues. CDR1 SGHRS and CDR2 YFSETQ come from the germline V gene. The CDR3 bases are TGCGCCAGCAACGAAACTCCGACAGGATCAACCTATGGCTACACCTTC. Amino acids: CASNETPTGSTYGYTF.